This is a list of T cell receptor beta chains from one sample in a study of blood T cell repertoires in COVID-19. Libraries were prepared by immunoSEQ multiplex PCR; TCRdb keeps only in-frame clonotypes and omits some of them. The sample contains approximately 350,000 clones, approximately 88% of which appear only once. Sequencing was performed on peripheral blood. These receptors all come from a woman aged 30 to 39 with COVID-19, enrolled during active disease. The CDR3 runs from the conserved cysteine through the conserved F or W. Each record gives: J gene, clone size, D gene, V gene, CDR3 DNA, CDR3 protein. D genes are given only for firm matches. Rows give clone size only sometimes, using once, few, many, or a class for an expanded clone.

TRBJ1-6 | once | NA | TRBV5-6 | TGTGCCAGCAGCGACCCGGGCGACAGAAGGTCACCCCTCCACTTT | CASSDPGDRRSPLHF
TRBJ2-1 | NA | NA | TRBV10-3 | TGTGCCATCAGTGAGTCTGGACAGAGAGCGTACAATGAGCAGTTCTTC | CAISESGQRAYNEQFF
TRBJ1-4 | NA | TRBD1 | TRBV27 | TGTGCCAGCAGTTTACAGACAGGGGCTAATGAAAAACTGTTTTTT | CASSLQTGANEKLFF
TRBJ1-1 | NA | TRBD1 | TRBV18 | TGTGCCAGCTCACATACTGGACAGGGGGGTGTAACTGAAGCTTTCTTT | CASSHTGQGGVTEAFF
TRBJ1-4 | NA | NA | TRBV4-3 | TGCGCCAGCAGCCCCGGGAGAGCGGGTGAAAAACTGTTTTTT | CASSPGRAGEKLFF
TRBJ1-6 | NA | NA | TRBV4-2 | TGTGCCAGCAGCCAAGACGTCGGGGGGCCCTATAATTCACCCCTCCACTTT | CASSQDVGGPYNSPLHF
TRBJ2-5 | NA | NA | TRBV12-3/TRBV12-4 | TGTGCCAGCAGTTTTCAGCGGGAGACCCAGTACTTC | CASSFQRETQYF
TRBJ2-7 | once | TRBD2 | TRBV7-2 | TGTGCCAGCAGCTCCCACGCAGCGGGGGAGAACGAGCAGTACTTC | CASSSHAAGENEQYF
TRBJ2-3 | NA | TRBD2 | TRBV4-3 | TGCGCCAGCAGCCAAGGACTAGCGTGGACAGATACGCAGTATTTT | CASSQGLAWTDTQYF
TRBJ1-2 | NA | NA | TRBV7-2 | TGTGCCAGCAGCCTAGAGGTATCAGGAGGCTACACCTTC | CASSLEVSGGYTF
TRBJ2-1 | NA | TRBD2 | TRBV5-8 | TGTGCCAGCAGGCAAGCGGGGTACTACAATGAGCAGTTCTTC | CASRQAGYYNEQFF
TRBJ1-2 | NA | NA | TRBV9 | TGTGCCAGCAGCTGGCAACAGGGCGTTTGGGGCTACACCTTC | CASSWQQGVWGYTF
TRBJ2-1 | NA | NA | TRBV7-8 | TGTGCCAGCAGCAAATCGAATGAGCAGTTCTTC | CASSKSNEQFF
TRBJ2-7 | NA | TRBD2 | TRBV2 | TGTGCCAGCAGTGTAGGGCTAGCGGTGTACGAGCAGTACTTC | CASSVGLAVYEQYF
TRBJ2-1 | NA | NA | TRBV29-1 | TGCAGCGCCCTAGTCCGGGGGTTAGAATCAAATGAGCAGTTCTTC | CSALVRGLESNEQFF
TRBJ2-3 | NA | TRBD2 | TRBV7-8 | TGTGCCAGCAGCGTACGGGACTACCCCCGAGATACGCAGTATTTT | CASSVRDYPRDTQYF
TRBJ1-4 | NA | NA | TRBV10-2 | TGCGCCAGCAGTGAGCCAGGGTGGGATGAAAAACTGTTTTTT | CASSEPGWDEKLFF
TRBJ1-1 | NA | NA | TRBV5-4 | TGTGCCAGCAGCCTCTCACAGAACCTGAACACTGAAGCTTTCTTT | CASSLSQNLNTEAFF
TRBJ1-5 | NA | NA | TRBV3-1/TRBV3-2 | TGTGCCAGCAGCCCTATCCCGGGGAGCAATCAGCCCCAGCATTTT | CASSPIPGSNQPQHF
TRBJ2-1 | NA | NA | TRBV7-9 | TGTGCCAGCAGCCCACTAGTTGATGAGCAGTTCTTC | CASSPLVDEQFF
TRBJ1-1 | NA | TRBD1 | TRBV5-4 | TGTGCCAGCAGCCGGGGACAGGGGAACACTGAAGCTTTCTTT | CASSRGQGNTEAFF
TRBJ2-7 | NA | NA | TRBV29-1 | TGCAGCGTCGCGGGACGACAGGGCGCGGGGGAGCAGTACTTC | CSVAGRQGAGEQYF
TRBJ2-1 | few | TRBD2 | TRBV4-3 | TGCGCCAGCAGCCAGACTAGCGGGGGCTCCTACAATGAGCAGTTCTTC | CASSQTSGGSYNEQFF
TRBJ1-5 | NA | TRBD1 | TRBV5-8 | TGTGCCAGCAGCTACAGGACAGGGAGCAATCAGCCCCAGCATTTT | CASSYRTGSNQPQHF
TRBJ2-3 | NA | NA | TRBV10-3 | TGTGCCATCAGTGAGTCGGGAGGCGCGACAGATACGCAGTATTTT | CAISESGGATDTQYF
TRBJ2-5 | NA | NA | TRBV2 | TGTGCCAGCAGTGAAGGACAGCCTCAAGAGACCCAGTACTTC | CASSEGQPQETQYF
TRBJ2-1 | NA | TRBD2 | TRBV4-3 | TGCGCCAGCAGCCGGACGATAGCGGGGACCTACAATGAGCAGTTCTTC | CASSRTIAGTYNEQFF
TRBJ2-1 | NA | NA | TRBV18 | TGTGCCAGCTCACCACCCGGAGCTGGAGGGCCCTACAATGAGCAGTTCTTC | CASSPPGAGGPYNEQFF
TRBJ2-7 | NA | NA | TRBV5-5 | TGTGCCAGCAGCTTGGCGGGGACATACTACGAGCAGTACTTC | CASSLAGTYYEQYF
TRBJ1-4 | NA | NA | TRBV5-1 | TGCGCCAGCAGCTTGACAGGTCGGACGAATGAAAAACTGTTTTTT | CASSLTGRTNEKLFF
TRBJ2-3 | NA | TRBD1 | TRBV7-9 | TGTGCCAGCAGCCTACCGACAGGGACCACAGATACGCAGTATTTT | CASSLPTGTTDTQYF
TRBJ2-5 | few | TRBD1 | TRBV29-1 | TGCAGCGTTGTAGGGGGCAACCAAGAGACCCAGTACTTC | CSVVGGNQETQYF
TRBJ1-4 | NA | NA | TRBV11-2 | TGTGCCAGCAGCCAAGCCGGGTGGGGCGGGGCAACTAATGAAAAACTGTTTTTT | CASSQAGWGGATNEKLFF
TRBJ2-2 | once | TRBD2 | TRBV5-1 | TGCGCCAGCAGCTTTTCTAGCGGGGGCGCAAACACCGGGGAGCTGTTTTTT | CASSFSSGGANTGELFF
TRBJ1-2 | NA | NA | TRBV18 | TGTGCCAGCTCACCTGCAGGGGTCGGGGCTGGCTACACCTTC | CASSPAGVGAGYTF
TRBJ1-1 | few | NA | TRBV4-3 | TGCGCCAGCAGCCACGCAGGGCCGAACACTGAAGCTTTCTTT | CASSHAGPNTEAFF
TRBJ2-3 | NA | NA | TRBV2 | TGTGCCAGCAGGGGGACTCTTCCCAGCACAGATACGCAGTATTTT | CASRGTLPSTDTQYF
TRBJ1-2 | NA | TRBD1 | TRBV6-6 | TGTGCCAGCAGTTACTATACGTCTTGGACAGGGTATGGCTACACCTTC | CASSYYTSWTGYGYTF
TRBJ1-3 | few | NA | TRBV9 | TGTGCCAGCAGCCCTAAGCTCCTCTCTGGAAACACCATATATTTT | CASSPKLLSGNTIYF
TRBJ2-1 | NA | TRBD2 | TRBV29-1 | TGCAGCGCCCCGGCCACTAGCGGGATTGAGCAGTTCTTC | CSAPATSGIEQFF
TRBJ1-5 | NA | NA | TRBV4-2 | TGTGCCAGCAGCCAAGAAGCTCCGGGGTCCAATCAGCCCCAGCATTTT | CASSQEAPGSNQPQHF
TRBJ2-5 | NA | NA | TRBV4-1 | TGCGCCAGCAGCCCCTCGGTGGGAGGACGAGAGACCCAGTACTTC | CASSPSVGGRETQYF
TRBJ1-1 | NA | NA | TRBV7-8 | TGTGCCAGCAGCTTCAGAGGGGCTAGCGGGGACACTGAAGCTTTCTTT | CASSFRGASGDTEAFF
TRBJ1-1 | few | NA | TRBV6-2/TRBV6-3 | TGTGCCAGCAGTTACTCGAATCGGGGGGCGCGGACTGAAGCTTTCTTT | CASSYSNRGARTEAFF
TRBJ2-3 | NA | TRBD2 | TRBV14 | TGTGCCAGCAGCCAACCCCCTAGCGGGCCTAGCACAGATACGCAGTATTTT | CASSQPPSGPSTDTQYF
TRBJ1-2 | NA | NA | TRBV19 | TGTGCCAGTGTGGGGCGGGAGGGCCGCTATGGCTACACCTTC | CASVGREGRYGYTF
TRBJ2-2 | NA | NA | TRBV4-2 | TGTGCCAGCAGCCGAAGGGGCGAGGGGGGACAGCTACGAAGGTCGAACACCGGGGAGCTGTTTTTT | CASSRRGEGGQLRRSNTGELFF
TRBJ2-3 | NA | TRBD2 | TRBV3-1/TRBV3-2 | TGTGCCACCGCGAGGGAGGGCAGAAGCACAGATACGCAGTATTTT | CATAREGRSTDTQYF
TRBJ2-1 | NA | TRBD2 | TRBV9 | TGTGCCAGCAGCGCCTCCGGGACTAGCTACAATGAGCAGTTCTTC | CASSASGTSYNEQFF
TRBJ2-1 | NA | TRBD2 | TRBV6-2/TRBV6-3 | TGTGCCAGCAGTTTCCCGCGGACTAGCGACAATGAGCAGTTCTTC | CASSFPRTSDNEQFF
TRBJ1-2 | NA | TRBD1 | TRBV5-6 | TGTGCCAGCAGCTGGGGGGACAGCCTCTATGGCTACACCTTC | CASSWGDSLYGYTF
TRBJ1-5 | NA | TRBD1 | TRBV7-9 | TGTGCCAGCAGCCCGTCGACAGGGTTTAGCAATCAGCCCCAGCATTTT | CASSPSTGFSNQPQHF
TRBJ2-7 | NA | TRBD1 | TRBV2 | TGTGCCAGCAGTCTAACCTTGGGACAGAGCTCCTACGAGCAGTACTTC | CASSLTLGQSSYEQYF
TRBJ2-4 | NA | NA | TRBV7-9 | TGTGCCAGCAGCTCAAAGGGCAGGGGGGAAGCCAAAAACATTCAGTACTTC | CASSSKGRGEAKNIQYF
TRBJ1-2 | once | NA | TRBV13 | TGTGCCAGCAGCTTAGGGCAGGGGAGAGGCTACACCTTC | CASSLGQGRGYTF
TRBJ1-2 | NA | TRBD1 | TRBV7-2 | TGTGCCAGCAGCTTAGAGGGGACAGGCTATGGCTACACCTTC | CASSLEGTGYGYTF
TRBJ2-1 | NA | TRBD2 | TRBV12-5 | TGTGCTAGTGGTTTGACCCGACTAGCGGGTAGCAATGAGCAGTTCTTC | CASGLTRLAGSNEQFF
TRBJ2-5 | NA | TRBD1 | TRBV5-1 | TGCGCCAGCAGCTCCGGGACAGGGGGTGTAGAGACCCAGTACTTC | CASSSGTGGVETQYF
TRBJ2-1 | once | TRBD2 | TRBV6-2/TRBV6-3 | TGTGCCAGCAGCCTCCCGCGAGCGGGGCCCTACAATGAGCAGTTCTTC | CASSLPRAGPYNEQFF